This T cell receptor (beta chain) was observed in a study of monozygotic twins with inflammatory bowel disease. One blood sample of about 2.5 ml was taken from each donor. CDR3 size: 15 residues. CDR1 is MNHEY and CDR2 is SVGAGI in the germline V gene. No DNA is given; TCRdb re-called the 5' RACE reads and lists each CDR3 protein once. Recorded here are around 410,000 distinct CDR3 sequences; the top ten clones represent 2.4%. V is TRBV6-5 and J is TRBJ1-1; no DNA is available, so the TRBD1 call from TCRdb remains unchecked. The TCR was taken from a human donor with ulcerative colitis or Crohn's disease, or a healthy co-twin of an affected twin (not recorded which). Sequencing was carried out using blood. The chain's CDR3 is CASSSLTGVVTEAFF.